Below, 2 T cell receptor beta chains from the same sample are listed, as sequenced in a study of early T cells in non-severe SARS-CoV-2 infection. TCRdb re-derived calls from the 5' RACE reads in MiXCR, one entry per CDR3 protein. This sample has some 71,000 distinct CDR3 sequences, with roughly 12% found just once. The sample consisted of whole blood. Every receptor here comes from an adult who was a healthcare worker with PCR-confirmed SARS-CoV-2 infection or an uninfected control (not recorded which).

V is TRBV19 and J is TRBJ1-6; TRBD1 matches 9 bases. Trimming at V came to 7 bases and at J to 6 bases, leaving 7 bases not matched to a gene. Germline V gives CDR1 LNHDA, CDR2 SQIVND (reference sequence). The CDR3 runs 15 residues. As DNA, the CDR3 is TGTGCCAGTACCCTCATGGGACAGGGTAATTCACCCCTCCACTTT. Residues: CASTLMGQGNSPLHF.

In its sample, this clonotype was seen many times. The CDR3 region has the DNA TGTGCCAGCAGCTTAAAGGGCGCGGCCCCTGGAAACACCATATATTTT. Translating gives CASSLKGAAPGNTIYF. The chain uses TRBV7-3 and TRBJ1-3; no clear D gene. Trimming removed 1 base from V and 2 bases from J, with 12 bases in between. Germline lookup yields CDR1 SGHTA and CDR2 FQGTGA. This CDR3 spans 16 amino acids.